These 8 T cell receptor beta chains came from one sample sequenced in a study of blood T cell repertoires in COVID-19. Data came from immunoSEQ multiplex PCR; TCRdb stores just in-frame clones and leaves some out. The sample lists 100,000 to 150,000 clones, over 75% seen once, with over 20% in the top ten. Sequencing was done on a sample of peripheral blood. The receptors here all came from an elderly woman with acute or convalescent COVID-19.

This clone was observed once. The V and J genes are TRBV7-2 and TRBJ2-7, with a tentative D call TRBD1 (5 bases). CDR3 length: 15 amino acids. Per the germline V gene, CDR1 is SGHTA and CDR2 is FQGNSA. V was clipped by 0 bases and J by 3 bases, with 12 bases between them. This chain's CDR3 is CASSLAASQGYEQYF. DNA for the CDR3: TGTGCCAGCAGCTTAGCCGCGTCGCAGGGCTACGAGCAGTACTTC. The whole variable domain, filled in from reference TRBV7-2 and TRBJ2-7, reads GAGVSQSPSNKVTEKGKDVELRCDPISGHTALYWYRQSLGQGLEFLIYFQGNSAPDKSGLPSDRFSAERTGGSVSTLTIQRTQQEDSAVYLCASSLAASQGYEQYFGPGTRLTVT.

This chain joins TRBV14 and TRBJ2-2, with a weak D call TRBD2 (6 bases). The V end was cut by 3 bases, the J end by 4 bases, with 9 bases between. Germline values: CDR1 SGHDN, CDR2 FVKESK. The CDR3 length is 14 residues. Here the CDR3 reads CASSQGLTTGELFF. For the CDR3, the DNA is TGTGCCAGCAGCCAGGGACTTACCACCGGGGAGCTGTTTTTT.

CDR3 DNA: TGTGCCAGCAGCGCCATGGGAGGCGCGGGCTATGGCTACACCTTC. Protein product: CASSAMGGAGYGYTF. The chain combines TRBV9 with TRBJ1-2; D gene uncertain. Germline values: CDR1 SGDLS, CDR2 YYNGEE. Trimming pared 3 bases from V and 4 bases from J, leaving 16 bases between. The CDR3 loop spans 15 amino acids.

The J gene is TRBJ1-1, the V gene TRBV7-2, with 8 bases matching TRBD1. The CDR3 has 13 amino acids. Germline V gene sequence: CDR1 SGHTA, CDR2 FQGNSA. With V trimmed by 5 bases and J by 11 bases, 10 bases remained unmatched. The CDR3 bases are TGTGCCAGCAGCCGAGGGACAGGACAGGAGGCTTTCTTT. This translates into CASSRGTGQEAFF. The full variable domain, rest sourced from reference TRBV7-2 and TRBJ1-1, is GAGVSQSPSNKVTEKGKDVELRCDPISGHTALYWYRQSLGQGLEFLIYFQGNSAPDKSGLPSDRFSAERTGGSVSTLTIQRTQQEDSAVYLCASSRGTGQEAFFGQGTRLTVV.

This chain uses TRBV7-2 with TRBJ1-1; D is uncertain. Looked up from germline, CDR1 is SGHTA and CDR2 is FQGNSA. Trimming left V 4 bases short and J 1 base short, with 13 bases between. The CDR3 runs to 15 residues. CDR3 region: CASSSTKRGNTEAFF. CDR3 bases: TGTGCCAGCAGCTCCACGAAGCGCGGGAACACTGAAGCTTTCTTT.

The chain couples TRBV29-1 to TRBJ2-3; D is unclear. Per germline, CDR1 SQVTM and CDR2 ANQGSEA. V was pared by 4 bases and J by 5 bases, with 7 bases between. The CDR3 loop spans 11 amino acids. The CDR3: CSVALRDTQYF. The CDR3 region has the DNA TGCAGCGTTGCCCTTCGAGATACGCAGTATTTT.

This chain links TRBV15 with TRBJ2-5, with no clear D. The length of the CDR3 is 17 residues. Per germline, CDR1 LNHNV and CDR2 YYDKDF (reference sequence). Trimming pared 1 base from V and 3 bases from J, leaving 18 bases between. This CDR3 is CATSRAGGRLYKETQYF. In DNA, the CDR3 is TGTGCCACCAGCAGAGCAGGTGGTCGCTTGTACAAAGAGACCCAGTACTTC.

V and J are TRBV7-2 and TRBJ1-2; D gene ambiguous. Trimming took 0 bases from V and 6 from J, leaving 8 bases between them. Germline CDR1 and CDR2: SGHTA and FQGNSA. The CDR3 is 13 residues long. This chain's CDR3 is CASSLAREDGYTF. The CDR3 DNA reads as TGTGCCAGCAGCTTAGCGCGGGAGGATGGCTACACCTTC.